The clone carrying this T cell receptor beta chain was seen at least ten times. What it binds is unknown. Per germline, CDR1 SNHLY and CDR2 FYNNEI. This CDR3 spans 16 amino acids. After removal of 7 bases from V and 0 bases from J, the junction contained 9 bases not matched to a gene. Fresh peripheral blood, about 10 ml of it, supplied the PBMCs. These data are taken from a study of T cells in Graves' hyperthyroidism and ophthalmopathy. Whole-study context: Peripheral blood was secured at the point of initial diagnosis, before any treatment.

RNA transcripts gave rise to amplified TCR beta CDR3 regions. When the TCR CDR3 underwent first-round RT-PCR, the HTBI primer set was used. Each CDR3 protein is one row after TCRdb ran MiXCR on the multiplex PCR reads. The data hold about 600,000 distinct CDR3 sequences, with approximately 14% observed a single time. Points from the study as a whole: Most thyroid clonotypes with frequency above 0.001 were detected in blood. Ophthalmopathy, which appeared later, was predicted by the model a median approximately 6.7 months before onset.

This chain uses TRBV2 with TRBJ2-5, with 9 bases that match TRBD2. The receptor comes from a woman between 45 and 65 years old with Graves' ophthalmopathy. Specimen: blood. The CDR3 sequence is CASTRLAERYQETQYF. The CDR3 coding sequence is TGTGCCAGCACCAGACTAGCGGAGCGATACCAAGAGACCCAGTACTTC.